The 9 T cell receptor beta chains below were found in one sample sequenced in a study of blood T cell repertoires in COVID-19. Some clones are missing from TCRdb's copy, which holds only in-frame ones; the method was immunoSEQ multiplex PCR. Of 150,000 to 200,000 clones detected, around four fifths appear once; the ten largest clones hold approximately 15%. Sequencing used PBMCs or T cells enriched from blood (not recorded which). The source of these receptors is a woman between 45 and 65 years old who had recovered from COVID-19.

This chain uses TRBV7-2 with TRBJ2-4; 9 bases are shared with TRBD1. From germline, CDR1 is SGHTA and CDR2 FQGNSA. Trimming at V came to 4 bases and at J to 7 bases, leaving 8 bases not matched to a gene. The CDR3 runs 15 residues. The CDR3 DNA follows: TGTGCCAGCAGCTGGGGGACAGGGCCCATGAACATTCAGTACTTC. Protein product: CASSWGTGPMNIQYF. The variable domain in full, with the rest retrieved from reference TRBV7-2 and TRBJ2-4, is GAGVSQSPSNKVTEKGKDVELRCDPISGHTALYWYRQSLGQGLEFLIYFQGNSAPDKSGLPSDRFSAERTGGSVSTLTIQRTQQEDSAVYLCASSWGTGPMNIQYFGAGTRLSVL.

The CDR3 nucleotides are TGTGCCAGCAGTTGGACAGGGAAGTATCAGCCCCAGCATTTT. Encoded protein: CASSWTGKYQPQHF. The rearrangement uses TRBV6-2 or TRBV6-3 and TRBJ1-5; TRBD1 matches 8 bases. The V and J ends lost 4 bases and 5 bases, in that order; junction bases with no gene match: 4. CDR1 and CDR2 from the germline V gene are MNHEY and SVGEGT. The CDR3 is 14 residues long.

The V gene is TRBV6-5, the J gene TRBJ1-2; tentatively, D is TRBD1 (6 bases). The CDR3 sequence is 15 residues long. The germline gives CDR1 MNHEY, CDR2 SVGAGI. V gave up 3 bases and J gave up 5 bases, with 16 bases separating them. The CDR3 DNA sequence: TGTGCCAGCAGTTATATTAGGGAGGGGGTTTATGGCTACACCTTC. Its translation is CASSYIREGVYGYTF.

J is TRBJ1-4 and V is TRBV15; D not certain. Trimming removed 0 bases from V and 5 bases from J, with 10 bases in between. Germline CDR1 and CDR2: LNHNV and YYDKDF (reference sequence). This CDR3 contains 15 residues. The CDR3 loop is CATSRDNSQNEKLFF. The CDR3 nucleotides read TGTGCCACCAGCAGAGATAACAGTCAAAATGAAAAACTGTTTTTT.

This clone was counted once. This chain joins TRBV7-9 and TRBJ1-1; 11 bases are shared with TRBD1. The CDR3 has 15 residues. Germline V gives CDR1 SEHNR, CDR2 FQNEAQ (reference sequence). J gave up 10 bases and V 2 bases, and 9 bases lay outside the gene matches. The CDR3 here is CASSLPGQGARGAFF. Written as DNA, the CDR3 is TGTGCCAGCAGCTTACCCGGACAGGGGGCGCGGGGAGCTTTCTTT. Based on the CDR3 plus reference TRBV7-9 and TRBJ1-1, the full variable domain is DTGVSQNPRHKITKRGQNVTFRCDPISEHNRLYWYRQTLGQGPEFLTYFQNEAQLEKSRLLSDRFSAERPKGSFSTLEIQRTEQGDSAMYLCASSLPGQGARGAFFGQGTRLTVV.

The V gene is TRBV28, the J gene TRBJ2-1; 9 bases line up with TRBD1. CDR3 length: 15 amino acids. Germline lookup yields CDR1 MDHEN and CDR2 SYDVKM. The V and J ends lost 2 bases and 6 bases, in that order; junction bases with no gene match: 5. The DNA for the CDR3 is TGTGCCAGCAGTTTAAATGGACAGGGGTTCAATGAGCAGTTCTTC. It codes for CASSLNGQGFNEQFF. Looking up the rest from reference TRBV28 and TRBJ2-1 gives the full variable domain: DVKVTQSSRYLVKRTGEKVFLECVQDMDHENMFWYRQDPGLGLRLIYFSYDVKMKEKGDIPEGYSVSREKKERFSLILESASTNQTSMYLCASSLNGQGFNEQFFGPGTRLTVL.

The chain employs TRBV28 and TRBJ2-1, with D uncertain. This CDR3 is 12 amino acids long. Germline V gene lookup returns CDR1 MDHEN and CDR2 SYDVKM. Trimming cost V 7 bases and J 0 bases, with 4 bases left between them. CDR3 residues: CASISSYNEQFF. Written as DNA, the CDR3 is TGTGCCAGCATTAGCTCCTACAATGAGCAGTTCTTC.

V is TRBV28 and J is TRBJ1-2, with D perhaps TRBD1 (5 bases). CDR1 is MDHEN, CDR2 SYDVKM, per germline. Trimming took off 4 bases at V and 5 bases at J, with 14 bases between the two ends. The CDR3 covers 14 residues. CDR3 loop: CASSSPDSFYGYTF. The CDR3 bases are TGTGCCAGCAGTTCCCCCGACAGTTTTTATGGCTACACCTTC.

This sequence joins TRBV2 and TRBJ1-5; TRBD1 aligns across 9 bases. There are 14 residues in the CDR3. CDR1 is SNHLY, CDR2 FYNNEI, per germline. V lost 6 bases and J lost 6; bases outside the gene matches: 6. The CDR3 DNA follows: TGTGCCAGCAGACCGGGACAGGGTTTTCAGCCCCAGCATTTT. Amino acids: CASRPGQGFQPQHF.